This TCR beta chain was documented in a study of beta chain features in type 1 diabetes. General study points: Shorter TCRB CDR3s, moderately but significantly so, marked every one of the four CD4+ subsets in Type 1 diabetes patients.

What was sequenced were expressed TCRB transcripts, since all of the isolated RNA had been reverse transcribed. Naive, central memory and regulatory T cell samples yielded a few million reads on average. Sequencing used immunoSEQ multiplex PCR; TCRdb keeps in-frame clones, though not all of them. The sample shows under 400,000 clones, around 13% of them seen only once. The CDR3 is 13 residues long. Germline V lookup: CDR1 SGDLS, CDR2 YYNGEE. V was pared by 2 bases and J by 7 bases, with 12 bases between. This clone was counted a few times. Its specificity is not known. The chain recombines TRBV9 with TRBJ1-1; D perhaps matches TRBD1 (5 bases). Sequencing was carried out using naive CD4+ T cells from blood. This clonotype was obtained from a man aged 18 to 30 in good health. The DNA of the CDR3 is TGTGCCAGCAGCGTCCTAGACAGTGGTGAAGCTTTCTTT. As protein: CASSVLDSGEAFF.